Included here is one T cell receptor (beta chain) sequence, with context. Per the original methods: Estimated nucleated cell counts came from reference gene primer amplification. The data were produced by immunoSEQ multiplex PCR, yet TCRdb's version contains in-frame clones alone and is incomplete. For V, J and clone size, that table is used; D and trimming come from the DNA. The sample consists of 150,000 to 200,000 clones, 75% to 90% of them appearing once. This sample is part of a study of blood T cell repertoires in COVID-19. Study-wide background: Acute and convalescent COVID-19 specimens originated in the United States, Italy and Spain. PBMCs, B-cell-depleted T cells, or T cells were the source of the cDNA or gDNA that made up the material.

The CDR3 consists of 18 residues. The source is a man between 65 and 79 years old with active or convalescent COVID-19. Sequencing input: peripheral blood. The rearrangement uses TRBV21-1 and TRBJ1-6; the table calls TRBD1, which could not be checked here. TRBV21-1 is classified as a pseudogene. The CDR3 protein is CASSACSGQGPSNSPLHF. The CDR3 DNA reads TGTGCCAGCAGCGCGTGTTCCGGACAGGGGCCATCTAATTCACCCCTCCACTTT.